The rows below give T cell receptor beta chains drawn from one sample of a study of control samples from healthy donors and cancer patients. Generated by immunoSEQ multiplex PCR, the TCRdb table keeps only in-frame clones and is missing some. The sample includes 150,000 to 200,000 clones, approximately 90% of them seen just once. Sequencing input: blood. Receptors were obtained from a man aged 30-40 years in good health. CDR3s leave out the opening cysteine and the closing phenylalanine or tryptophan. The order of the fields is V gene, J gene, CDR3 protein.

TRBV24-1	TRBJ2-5	ASRAGGEETQY
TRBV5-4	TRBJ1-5	ASSLGGGGQPQH
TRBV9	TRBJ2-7	ASSVGPGTGLGNEQY
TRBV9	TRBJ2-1	VSSVVGGDYNEQF
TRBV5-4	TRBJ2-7	ASSPAASGGESYEQY
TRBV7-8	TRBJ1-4	ASSLVLGTGEKLF
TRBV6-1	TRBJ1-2	ASSERGRISYGYT
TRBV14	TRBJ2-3	ASSQGGIGADTQY
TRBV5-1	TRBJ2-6	ASSLGAPQFRSGANVLT
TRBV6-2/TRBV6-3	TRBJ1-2	ASSSVPRGREGYT
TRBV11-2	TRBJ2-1	ASSLQNEQF
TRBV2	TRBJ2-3	ASSEFAGASTDTQY
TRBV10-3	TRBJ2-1	ATQTSLTSGEQF
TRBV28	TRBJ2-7	ASSLRPAYEQY
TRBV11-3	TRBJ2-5	ASSSSGGAGETQY
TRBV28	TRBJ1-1	ASSPGFMNTEAF
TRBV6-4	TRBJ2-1	ASSDRQGPYNEQF
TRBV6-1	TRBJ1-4	ASSEWGTNEKLF
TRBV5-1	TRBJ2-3	ASSLGLTSTDTQY
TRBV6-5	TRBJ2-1	ASSYSGGQGNEQF
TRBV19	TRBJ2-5	ASSFSGQVETQY
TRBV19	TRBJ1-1	ASSLGRGRMNTEAF
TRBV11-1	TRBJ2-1	ASSLGLLYNEQF
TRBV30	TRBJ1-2	AWSGHRTGTYQDGYT
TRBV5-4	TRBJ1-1	ASRRDMGNTEAF
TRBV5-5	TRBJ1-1	ASSPRDRTNTEAF
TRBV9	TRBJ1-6	ASSVVAGGNSPLH
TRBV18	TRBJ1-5	ASSPRGENYQPQH
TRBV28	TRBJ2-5	ASSSGSLKTQY